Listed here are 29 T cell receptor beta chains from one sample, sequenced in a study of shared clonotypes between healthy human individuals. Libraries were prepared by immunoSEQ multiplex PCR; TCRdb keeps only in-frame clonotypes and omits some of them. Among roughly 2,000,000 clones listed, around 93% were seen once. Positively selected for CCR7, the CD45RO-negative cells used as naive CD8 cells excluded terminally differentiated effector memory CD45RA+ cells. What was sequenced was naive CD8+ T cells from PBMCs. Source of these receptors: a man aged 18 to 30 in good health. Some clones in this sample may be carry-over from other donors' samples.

CDR3 amino acids: CASSTPSGWVSEQYF. The DNA for the CDR3 is TGTGCCAGCAGCACCCCCTCGGGCTGGGTGAGCGAGCAGTACTTC. The rearrangement joins TRBV7-2 to TRBJ2-7, with D hard to call. Germline values: CDR1 SGHTA, CDR2 FQGNSA. Trimming took 5 bases from V and 6 from J, leaving 20 bases between them. The CDR3 consists of 15 residues. The full variable domain, its missing parts supplied by reference TRBV7-2 and TRBJ2-7, is GAGVSQSPSNKVTEKGKDVELRCDPISGHTALYWYRQSLGQGLEFLIYFQGNSAPDKSGLPSDRFSAERTGGSVSTLTIQRTQQEDSAVYLCASSTPSGWVSEQYFGPGTRLTVT.

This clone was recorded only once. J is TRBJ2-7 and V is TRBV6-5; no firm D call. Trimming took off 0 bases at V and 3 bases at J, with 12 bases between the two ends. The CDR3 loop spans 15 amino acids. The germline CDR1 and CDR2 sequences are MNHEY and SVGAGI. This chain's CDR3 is CASSYSPEDSYEQYF. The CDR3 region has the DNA TGTGCCAGCAGTTACTCTCCCGAGGATAGCTACGAGCAGTACTTC.

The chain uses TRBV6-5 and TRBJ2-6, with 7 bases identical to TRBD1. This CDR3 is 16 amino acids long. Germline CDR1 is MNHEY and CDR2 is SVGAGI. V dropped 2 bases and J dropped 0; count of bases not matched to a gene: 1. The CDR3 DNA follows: TGTGCCAGCAGTTACCAGGGGGACTCTGGGGCCAACGTCCTGACTTTC. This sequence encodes CASSYQGDSGANVLTF.

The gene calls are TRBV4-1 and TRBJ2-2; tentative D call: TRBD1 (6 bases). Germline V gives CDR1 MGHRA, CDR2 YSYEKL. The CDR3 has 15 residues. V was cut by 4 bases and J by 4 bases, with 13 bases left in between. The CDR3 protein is CASSPGQRTTGELFF. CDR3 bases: TGCGCCAGCAGCCCCGGACAGCGCACCACCGGGGAGCTGTTTTTT.

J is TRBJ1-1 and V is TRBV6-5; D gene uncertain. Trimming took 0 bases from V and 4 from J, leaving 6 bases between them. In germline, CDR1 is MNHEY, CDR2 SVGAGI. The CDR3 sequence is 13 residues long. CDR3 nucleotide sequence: TGTGCCAGCAGTTACTCGACGTTCACTGAAGCTTTCTTT. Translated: CASSYSTFTEAFF.

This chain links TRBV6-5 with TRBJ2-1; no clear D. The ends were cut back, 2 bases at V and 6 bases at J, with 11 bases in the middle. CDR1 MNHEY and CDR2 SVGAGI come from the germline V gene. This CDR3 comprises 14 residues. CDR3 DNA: TGTGCCAGCAGTTACGATATCAGTTTCAATGAGCAGTTCTTC. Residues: CASSYDISFNEQFF.

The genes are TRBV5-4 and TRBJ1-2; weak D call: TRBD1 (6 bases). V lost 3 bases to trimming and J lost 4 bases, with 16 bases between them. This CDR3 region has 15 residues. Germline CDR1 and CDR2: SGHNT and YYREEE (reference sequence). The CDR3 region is CASSSHTGHIYGYTF. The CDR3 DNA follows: TGTGCCAGCAGCTCGCATACGGGACACATCTATGGCTACACCTTC.

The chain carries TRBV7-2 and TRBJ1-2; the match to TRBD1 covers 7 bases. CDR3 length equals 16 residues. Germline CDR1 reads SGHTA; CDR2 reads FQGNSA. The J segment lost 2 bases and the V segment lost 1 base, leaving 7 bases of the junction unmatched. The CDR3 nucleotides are TGTGCCAGCAGCTTAGGTCAGGGACAGATGAACTATGGCTACACCTTC. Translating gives CASSLGQGQMNYGYTF. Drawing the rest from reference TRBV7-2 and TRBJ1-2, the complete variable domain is GAGVSQSPSNKVTEKGKDVELRCDPISGHTALYWYRQSLGQGLEFLIYFQGNSAPDKSGLPSDRFSAERTGGSVSTLTIQRTQQEDSAVYLCASSLGQGQMNYGYTFGSGTRLTVV.

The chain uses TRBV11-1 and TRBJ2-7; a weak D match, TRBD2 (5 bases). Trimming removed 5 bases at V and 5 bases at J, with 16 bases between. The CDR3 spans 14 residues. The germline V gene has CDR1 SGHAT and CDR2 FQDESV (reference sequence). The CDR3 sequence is CASSTDSQRHEQYF. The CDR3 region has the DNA TGTGCCAGCAGCACAGACTCACAGCGGCACGAGCAGTACTTC. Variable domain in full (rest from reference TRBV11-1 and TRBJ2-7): EAEVAQSPRYKITEKSQAVAFWCDPISGHATLYWYRQILGQGPELLVQFQDESVVDDSQLPKDRFSAERLKGVDSTLKIQPAELGDSAMYLCASSTDSQRHEQYFGPGTRLTVT.

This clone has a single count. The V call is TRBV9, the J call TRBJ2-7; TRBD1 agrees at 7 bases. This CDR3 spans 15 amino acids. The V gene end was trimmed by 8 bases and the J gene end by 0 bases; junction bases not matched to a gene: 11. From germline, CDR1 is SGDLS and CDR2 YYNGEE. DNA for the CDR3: TGTGCCAGTAGTGCTGGAGACAGGGCCTCCTACGAGCAGTACTTC. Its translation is CASSAGDRASYEQYF.

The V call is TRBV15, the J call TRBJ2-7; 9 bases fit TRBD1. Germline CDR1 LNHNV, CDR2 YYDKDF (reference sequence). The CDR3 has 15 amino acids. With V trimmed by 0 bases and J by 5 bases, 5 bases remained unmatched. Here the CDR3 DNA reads TGTGCCACCAGCAGAGAAGGGACAGGGTTACACGAGCAGTACTTC. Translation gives CATSREGTGLHEQYF.

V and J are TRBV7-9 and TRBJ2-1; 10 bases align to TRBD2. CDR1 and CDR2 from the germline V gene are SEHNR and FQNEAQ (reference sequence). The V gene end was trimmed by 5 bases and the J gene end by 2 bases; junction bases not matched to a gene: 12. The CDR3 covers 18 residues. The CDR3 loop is CASSPDSVAGGPYNEQFF. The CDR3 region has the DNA TGTGCCAGCAGCCCCGACTCCGTAGCGGGGGGCCCCTACAATGAGCAGTTCTTC.

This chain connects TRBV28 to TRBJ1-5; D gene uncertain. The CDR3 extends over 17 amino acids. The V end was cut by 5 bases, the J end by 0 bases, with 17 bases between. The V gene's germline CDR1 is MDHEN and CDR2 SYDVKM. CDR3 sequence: CASSPHPGRDSNQPQHF. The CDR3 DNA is TGTGCCAGCAGTCCTCATCCCGGGAGGGATAGCAATCAGCCCCAGCATTTT.

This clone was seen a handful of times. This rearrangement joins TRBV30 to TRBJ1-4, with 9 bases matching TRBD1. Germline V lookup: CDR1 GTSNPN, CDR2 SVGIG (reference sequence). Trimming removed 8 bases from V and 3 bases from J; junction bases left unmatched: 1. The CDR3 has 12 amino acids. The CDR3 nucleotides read TGTGCCCGACAGGGGGCTAATGAAAAACTGTTTTTT. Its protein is CARQGANEKLFF.

CDR3 region: CASSRWGTQYF. The CDR3 bases are TGTGCCAGCAGCCGCTGGGGGACCCAGTACTTC. The rearrangement joins TRBV27 to TRBJ2-5; D not certain. Germline V gives CDR1 MNHEY, CDR2 SMNVEV (reference sequence). Trimming left V 6 bases short and J 7 bases short, with 9 bases between. The CDR3 length is 11 residues.

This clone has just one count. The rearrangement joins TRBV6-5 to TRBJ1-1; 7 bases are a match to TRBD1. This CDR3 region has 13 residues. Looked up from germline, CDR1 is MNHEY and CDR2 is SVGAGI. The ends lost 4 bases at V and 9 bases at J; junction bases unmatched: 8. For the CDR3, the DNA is TGTGCCAGCAGTTTTAGGACAGGAGACAAAGCTTTCTTT. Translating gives CASSFRTGDKAFF.

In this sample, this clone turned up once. CDR3 nucleotides: TGTGCCAGCAGTTTATACCCTCAGGGGAATGAGCAGTTCTTC. Translated, it gives CASSLYPQGNEQFF. This chain connects TRBV27 to TRBJ2-1, with D maybe TRBD1 (6 bases). The V end lost 1 base, the J end lost 7 bases, and 11 bases lay between the germline ends. The CDR3 has 14 amino acids. CDR1 is MNHEY and CDR2 is SMNVEV in the germline V gene (reference sequence).

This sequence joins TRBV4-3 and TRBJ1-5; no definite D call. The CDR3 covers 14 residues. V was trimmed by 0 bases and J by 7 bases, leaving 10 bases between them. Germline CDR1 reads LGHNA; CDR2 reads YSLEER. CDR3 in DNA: TGCGCCAGCAGCCAAGAATACTCATACCAGCCCCAGCATTTT. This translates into CASSQEYSYQPQHF.

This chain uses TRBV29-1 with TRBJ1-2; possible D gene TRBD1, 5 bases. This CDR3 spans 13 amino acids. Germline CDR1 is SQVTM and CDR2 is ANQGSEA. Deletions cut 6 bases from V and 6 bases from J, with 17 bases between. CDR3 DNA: TGCAGCGTCCGGGGACCGGGCTCGGATGGCTACACCTTC. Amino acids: CSVRGPGSDGYTF.

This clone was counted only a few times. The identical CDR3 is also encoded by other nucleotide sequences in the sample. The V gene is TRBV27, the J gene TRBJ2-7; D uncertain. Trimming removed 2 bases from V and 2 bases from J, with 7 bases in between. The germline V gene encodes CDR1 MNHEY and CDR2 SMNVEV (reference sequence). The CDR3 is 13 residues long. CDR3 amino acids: CASSLGLTYEQYF. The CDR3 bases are TGTGCCAGCAGTTTAGGGCTTACCTACGAGCAGTACTTC.

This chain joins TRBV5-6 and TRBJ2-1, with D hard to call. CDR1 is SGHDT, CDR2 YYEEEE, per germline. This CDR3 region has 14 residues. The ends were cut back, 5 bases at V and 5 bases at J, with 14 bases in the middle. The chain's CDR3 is CASSPPGANNEQFF. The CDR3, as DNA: TGTGCCAGCAGTCCCCCCGGAGCCAACAATGAGCAGTTCTTC.

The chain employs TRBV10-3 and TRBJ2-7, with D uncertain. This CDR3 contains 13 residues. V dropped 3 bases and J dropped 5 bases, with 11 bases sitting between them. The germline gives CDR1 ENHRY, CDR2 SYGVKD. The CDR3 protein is CAISEPGRDEQYF. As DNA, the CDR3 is TGTGCCATCAGTGAACCCGGGCGAGACGAGCAGTACTTC.

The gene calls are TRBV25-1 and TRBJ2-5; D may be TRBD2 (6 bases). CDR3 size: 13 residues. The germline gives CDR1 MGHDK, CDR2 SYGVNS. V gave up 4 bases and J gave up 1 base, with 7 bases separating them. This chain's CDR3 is CASSGRVQETQYF. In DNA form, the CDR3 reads TGTGCCAGCAGTGGGAGGGTCCAAGAGACCCAGTACTTC. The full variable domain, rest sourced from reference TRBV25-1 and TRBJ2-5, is EADIYQTPRYLVIGTGKKITLECSQTMGHDKMYWYQQDPGMELHLIHYSYGVNSTEKGDLSSESTVSRIRTEHFPLTLESARPSHTSQYLCASSGRVQETQYFGPGTRLLVL.

The CDR3 sequence is CASSTDYTTGELFF. CDR3 nucleotide sequence: TGTGCCAGCAGCACCGACTACACCACCGGGGAGCTGTTTTTT. The chain combines TRBV5-8 with TRBJ2-2; possible D gene TRBD2, 5 bases. V lost 4 bases to trimming and J lost 4 bases, with 11 bases between them. The germline V gene encodes CDR1 SGHTS and CDR2 YDEGEE. The length of the CDR3 is 14 residues.

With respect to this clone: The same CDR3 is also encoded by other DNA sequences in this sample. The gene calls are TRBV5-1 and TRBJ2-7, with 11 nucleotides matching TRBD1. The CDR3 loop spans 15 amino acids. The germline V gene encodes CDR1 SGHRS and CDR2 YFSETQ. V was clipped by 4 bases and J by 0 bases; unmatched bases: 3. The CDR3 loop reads CASSPGQGGSYEQYF. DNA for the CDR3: TGCGCCAGCAGCCCGGGACAGGGGGGCTCCTACGAGCAGTACTTC.

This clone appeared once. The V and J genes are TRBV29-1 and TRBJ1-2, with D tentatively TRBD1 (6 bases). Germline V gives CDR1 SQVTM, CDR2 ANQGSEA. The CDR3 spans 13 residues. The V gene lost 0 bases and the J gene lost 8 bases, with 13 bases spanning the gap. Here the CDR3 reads CSVEDVGARGYTF. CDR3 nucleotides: TGCAGCGTTGAAGATGTGGGGGCACGGGGCTACACCTTC.

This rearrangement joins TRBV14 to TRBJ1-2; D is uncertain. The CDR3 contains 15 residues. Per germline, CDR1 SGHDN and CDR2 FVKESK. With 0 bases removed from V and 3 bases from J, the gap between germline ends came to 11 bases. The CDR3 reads CASSQERLSYYGYTF. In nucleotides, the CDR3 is TGTGCCAGCAGCCAAGAAAGGCTCAGTTACTATGGCTACACCTTC.

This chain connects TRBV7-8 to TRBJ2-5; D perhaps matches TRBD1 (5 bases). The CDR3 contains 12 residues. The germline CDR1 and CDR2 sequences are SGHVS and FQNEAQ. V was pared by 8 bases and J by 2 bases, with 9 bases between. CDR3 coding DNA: TGTGCCAGCTCGGACACTCAAGAGACCCAGTACTTC. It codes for CASSDTQETQYF.

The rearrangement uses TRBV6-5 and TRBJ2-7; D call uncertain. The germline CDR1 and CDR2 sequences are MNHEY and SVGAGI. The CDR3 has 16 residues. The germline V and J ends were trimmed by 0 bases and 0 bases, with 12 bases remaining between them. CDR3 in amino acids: CASSYSIRAVSYEQYF. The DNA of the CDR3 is TGTGCCAGCAGTTACTCGATTAGAGCAGTCTCCTACGAGCAGTACTTC.